This TCR beta chain was sequenced during a study of identical twins. Whole-study findings and limits: Out-of-frame TCR alpha sharing observed in monozygotic twins exceeded model estimates. Without tracking the same donors, conclusions rested on cross-sectional statistical analysis.

A word on this clonotype: What it binds is not known.

In TCRdb, the 5' RACE reads were re-called with MiXCR into one record per CDR3 protein. The table records around 1.7 million distinct CDR3 sequences, around 33% of them present only once. Sequenced material: cord blood. The receptor was isolated from a newborn girl in good health.

CDR3 in amino acids: CSARRTSGNTDTQYF. DNA for the CDR3: TGCAGTGCCAGGAGGACTAGCGGGAACACAGATACGCAGTATTTT. The genes are TRBV20-1 and TRBJ2-3; TRBD2 matches at 12 bases. Germline V CDR1 and CDR2: DFQATT, SNEGSKA (reference sequence). The V gene end was trimmed by 6 bases and the J gene end by 2 bases; junction bases not matched to a gene: 6. The CDR3 has 15 amino acids.